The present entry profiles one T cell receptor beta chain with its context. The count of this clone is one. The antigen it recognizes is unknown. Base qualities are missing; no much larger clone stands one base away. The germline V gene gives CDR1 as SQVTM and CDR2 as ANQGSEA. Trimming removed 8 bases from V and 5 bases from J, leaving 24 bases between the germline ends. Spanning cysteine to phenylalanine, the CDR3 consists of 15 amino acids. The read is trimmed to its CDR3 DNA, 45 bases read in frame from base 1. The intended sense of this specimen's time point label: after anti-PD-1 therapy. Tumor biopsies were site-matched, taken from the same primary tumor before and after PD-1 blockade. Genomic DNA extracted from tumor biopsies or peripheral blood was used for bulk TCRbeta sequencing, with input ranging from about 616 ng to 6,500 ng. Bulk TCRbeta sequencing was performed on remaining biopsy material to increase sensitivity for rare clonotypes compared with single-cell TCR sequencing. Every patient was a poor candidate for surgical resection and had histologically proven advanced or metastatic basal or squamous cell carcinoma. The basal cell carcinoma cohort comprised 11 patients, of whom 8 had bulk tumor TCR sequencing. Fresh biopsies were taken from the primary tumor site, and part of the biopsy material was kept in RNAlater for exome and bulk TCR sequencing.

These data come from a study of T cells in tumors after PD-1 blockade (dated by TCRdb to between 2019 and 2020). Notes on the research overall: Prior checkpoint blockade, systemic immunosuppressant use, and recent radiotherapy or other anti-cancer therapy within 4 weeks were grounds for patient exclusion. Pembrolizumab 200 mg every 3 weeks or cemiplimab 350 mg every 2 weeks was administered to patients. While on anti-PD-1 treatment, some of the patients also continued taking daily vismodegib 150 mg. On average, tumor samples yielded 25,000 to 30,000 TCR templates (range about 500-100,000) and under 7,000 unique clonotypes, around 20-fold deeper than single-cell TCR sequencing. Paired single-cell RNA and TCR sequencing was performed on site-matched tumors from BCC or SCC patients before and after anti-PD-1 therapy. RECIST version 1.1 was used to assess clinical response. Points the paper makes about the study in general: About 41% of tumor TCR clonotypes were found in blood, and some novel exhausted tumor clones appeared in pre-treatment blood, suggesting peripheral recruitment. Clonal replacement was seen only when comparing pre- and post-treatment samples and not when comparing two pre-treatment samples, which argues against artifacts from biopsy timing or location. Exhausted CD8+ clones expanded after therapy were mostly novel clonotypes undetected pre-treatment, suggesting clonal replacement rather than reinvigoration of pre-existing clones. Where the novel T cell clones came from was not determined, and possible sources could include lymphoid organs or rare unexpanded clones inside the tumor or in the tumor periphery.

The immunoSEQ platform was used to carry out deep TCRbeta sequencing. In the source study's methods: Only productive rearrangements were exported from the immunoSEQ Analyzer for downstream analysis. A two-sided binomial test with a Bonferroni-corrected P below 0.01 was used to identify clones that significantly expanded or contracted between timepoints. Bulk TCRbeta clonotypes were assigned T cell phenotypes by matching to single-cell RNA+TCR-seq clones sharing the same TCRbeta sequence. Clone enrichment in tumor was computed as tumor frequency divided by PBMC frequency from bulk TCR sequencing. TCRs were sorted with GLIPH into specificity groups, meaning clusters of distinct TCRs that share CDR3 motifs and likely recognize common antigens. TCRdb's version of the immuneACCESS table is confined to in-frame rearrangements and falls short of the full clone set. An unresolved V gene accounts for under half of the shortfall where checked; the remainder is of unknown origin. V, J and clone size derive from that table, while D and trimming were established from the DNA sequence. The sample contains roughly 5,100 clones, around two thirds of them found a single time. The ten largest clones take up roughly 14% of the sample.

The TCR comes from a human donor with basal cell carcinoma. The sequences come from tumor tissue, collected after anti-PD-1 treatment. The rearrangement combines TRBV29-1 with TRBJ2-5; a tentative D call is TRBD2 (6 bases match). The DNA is TGCAGCACTAACAATCCTGGCGGGAATTTTGAGACCCAGTACTTC. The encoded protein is CSTNNPGGNFETQYF.